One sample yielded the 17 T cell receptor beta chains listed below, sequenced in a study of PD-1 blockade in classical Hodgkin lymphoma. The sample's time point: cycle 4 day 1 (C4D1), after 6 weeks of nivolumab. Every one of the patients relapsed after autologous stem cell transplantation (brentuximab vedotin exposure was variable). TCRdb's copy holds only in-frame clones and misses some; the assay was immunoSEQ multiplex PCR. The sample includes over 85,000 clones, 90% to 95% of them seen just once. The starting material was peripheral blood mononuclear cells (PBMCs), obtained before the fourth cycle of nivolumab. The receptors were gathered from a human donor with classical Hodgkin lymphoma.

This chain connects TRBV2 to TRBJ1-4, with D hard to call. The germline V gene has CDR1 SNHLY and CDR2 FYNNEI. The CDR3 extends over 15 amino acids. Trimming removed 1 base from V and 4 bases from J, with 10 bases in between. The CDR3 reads CASSEGAGRNEKLFF. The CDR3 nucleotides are TGTGCCAGCAGTGAAGGGGCCGGCCGTAATGAAAAACTGTTTTTT.

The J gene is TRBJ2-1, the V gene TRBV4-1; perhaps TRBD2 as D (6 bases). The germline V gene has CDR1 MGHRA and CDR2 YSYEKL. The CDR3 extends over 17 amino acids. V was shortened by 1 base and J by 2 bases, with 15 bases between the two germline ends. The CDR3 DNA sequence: TGCGCCAGCAGCCAAGGCTCTTTCCGGGAGCCCTACAATGAGCAGTTCTTC. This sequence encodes CASSQGSFREPYNEQFF.

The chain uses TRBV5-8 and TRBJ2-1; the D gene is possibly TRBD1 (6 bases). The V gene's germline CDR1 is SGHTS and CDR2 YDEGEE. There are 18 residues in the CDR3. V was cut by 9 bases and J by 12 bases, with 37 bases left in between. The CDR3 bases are TGTGCCAAGCGAAGCACGGTGGGGCTAGCAGGGGTCCTACAGGGGCAGTTCTTC. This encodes CAKRSTVGLAGVLQGQFF.

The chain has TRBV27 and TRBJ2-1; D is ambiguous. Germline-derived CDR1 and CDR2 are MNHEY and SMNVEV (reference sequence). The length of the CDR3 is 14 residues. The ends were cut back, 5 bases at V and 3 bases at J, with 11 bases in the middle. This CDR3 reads CASSGLAGYNEQFF. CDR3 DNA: TGTGCCAGCAGTGGTTTGGCAGGCTACAATGAGCAGTTCTTC.

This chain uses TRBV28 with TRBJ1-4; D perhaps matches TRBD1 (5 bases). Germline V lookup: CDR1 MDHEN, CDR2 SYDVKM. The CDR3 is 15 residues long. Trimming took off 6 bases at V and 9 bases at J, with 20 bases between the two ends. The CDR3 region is CASSSTGVSIKKLFF. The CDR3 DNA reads TGTGCCAGCAGCTCTACGGGGGTTTCTATAAAAAAACTGTTTTTT.

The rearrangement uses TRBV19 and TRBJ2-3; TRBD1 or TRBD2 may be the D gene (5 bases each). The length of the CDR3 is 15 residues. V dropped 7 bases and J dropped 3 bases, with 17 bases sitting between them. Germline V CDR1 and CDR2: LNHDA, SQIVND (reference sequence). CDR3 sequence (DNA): TGTGCCAGTACCCCTGGGGCAGGAGGAACAGATACGCAGTATTTT. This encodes CASTPGAGGTDTQYF.

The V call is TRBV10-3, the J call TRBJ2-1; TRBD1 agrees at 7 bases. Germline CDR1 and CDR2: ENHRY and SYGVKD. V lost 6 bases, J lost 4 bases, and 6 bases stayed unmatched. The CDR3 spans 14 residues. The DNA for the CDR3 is TGTGCCATCAGGTCCGGGACAGATTACAATGAGCAGTTCTTC. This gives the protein CAIRSGTDYNEQFF.

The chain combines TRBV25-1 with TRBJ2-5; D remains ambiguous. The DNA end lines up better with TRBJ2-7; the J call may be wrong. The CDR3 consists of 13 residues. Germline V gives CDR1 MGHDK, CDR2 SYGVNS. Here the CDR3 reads CASSGTYSYEQYF. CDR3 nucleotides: TGTGCCAGCAGTGGGACCTACTCCTACGAGCAGTACTTC.

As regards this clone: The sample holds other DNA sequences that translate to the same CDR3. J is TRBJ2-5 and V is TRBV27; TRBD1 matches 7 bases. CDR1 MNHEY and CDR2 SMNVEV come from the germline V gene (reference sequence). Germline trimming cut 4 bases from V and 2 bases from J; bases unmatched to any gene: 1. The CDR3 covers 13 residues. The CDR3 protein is CASSWDRQETQYF. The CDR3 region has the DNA TGTGCCAGCAGTTGGGACAGACAAGAGACCCAGTACTTC.

As DNA, the CDR3 is TGTGCCAGCAGGGAAGGGTACATTCAGTACTTC. Translation gives CASREGYIQYF. The chain joins TRBV27 to TRBJ2-4; no definite D call. This CDR3 spans 11 amino acids. Trimming removed 6 bases from V and 8 bases from J, with 8 bases in between. The germline CDR1 and CDR2 sequences are MNHEY and SMNVEV (reference sequence).

The CDR3 protein is CASSFGGLETQYF. CDR3 in DNA: TGTGCCAGCAGCTTCGGAGGGTTAGAGACCCAGTACTTC. The genes are TRBV5-6 and TRBJ2-5; D might be TRBD2 (6 bases). Per germline, CDR1 SGHDT and CDR2 YYEEEE. V lost 2 bases to trimming and J lost 4 bases, with 9 bases between them. The CDR3 is 13 residues long.

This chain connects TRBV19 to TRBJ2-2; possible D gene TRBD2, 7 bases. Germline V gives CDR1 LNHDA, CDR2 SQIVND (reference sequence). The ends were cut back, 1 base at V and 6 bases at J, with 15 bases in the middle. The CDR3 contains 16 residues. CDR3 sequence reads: CASSIVGGRGSGELFF. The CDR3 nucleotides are TGTGCCAGTAGTATAGTAGGAGGGAGGGGGTCCGGGGAGCTGTTTTTT.

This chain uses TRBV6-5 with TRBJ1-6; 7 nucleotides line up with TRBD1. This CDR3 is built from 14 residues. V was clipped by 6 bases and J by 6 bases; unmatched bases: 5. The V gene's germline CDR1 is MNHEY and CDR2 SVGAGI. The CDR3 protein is CASRATGINSPLHF. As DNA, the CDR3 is TGTGCCAGCAGAGCGACAGGGATTAATTCACCCCTCCACTTT.

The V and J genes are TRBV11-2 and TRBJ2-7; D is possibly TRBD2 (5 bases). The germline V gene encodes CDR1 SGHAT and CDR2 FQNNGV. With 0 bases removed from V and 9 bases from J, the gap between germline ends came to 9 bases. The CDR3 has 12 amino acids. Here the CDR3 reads CASSLDTGSQYF. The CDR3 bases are TGTGCCAGCAGCTTAGACACGGGATCGCAGTACTTC.

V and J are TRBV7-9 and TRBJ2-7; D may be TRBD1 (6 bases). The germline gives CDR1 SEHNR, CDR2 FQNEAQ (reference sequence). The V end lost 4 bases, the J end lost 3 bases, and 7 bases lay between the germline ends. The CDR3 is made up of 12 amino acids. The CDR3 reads CASSSQGYEQYF. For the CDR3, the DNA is TGTGCCAGCAGCTCACAGGGCTACGAGCAGTACTTC.

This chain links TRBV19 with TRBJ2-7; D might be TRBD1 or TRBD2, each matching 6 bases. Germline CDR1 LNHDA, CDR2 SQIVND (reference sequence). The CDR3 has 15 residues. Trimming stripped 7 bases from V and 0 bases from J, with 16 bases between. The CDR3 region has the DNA TGTGCCAGTACCCCCTCAGGGGACTCCTCCTACGAGCAGTACTTC. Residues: CASTPSGDSSYEQYF.

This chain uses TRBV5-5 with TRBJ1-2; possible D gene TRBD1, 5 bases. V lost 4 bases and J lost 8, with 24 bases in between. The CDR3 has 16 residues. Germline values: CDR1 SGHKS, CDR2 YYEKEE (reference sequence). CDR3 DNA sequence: TGTGCCAGCAGCCCGGGGGAGACCGCGGAATCGGTAGGCTACACCTTC. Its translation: CASSPGETAESVGYTF.